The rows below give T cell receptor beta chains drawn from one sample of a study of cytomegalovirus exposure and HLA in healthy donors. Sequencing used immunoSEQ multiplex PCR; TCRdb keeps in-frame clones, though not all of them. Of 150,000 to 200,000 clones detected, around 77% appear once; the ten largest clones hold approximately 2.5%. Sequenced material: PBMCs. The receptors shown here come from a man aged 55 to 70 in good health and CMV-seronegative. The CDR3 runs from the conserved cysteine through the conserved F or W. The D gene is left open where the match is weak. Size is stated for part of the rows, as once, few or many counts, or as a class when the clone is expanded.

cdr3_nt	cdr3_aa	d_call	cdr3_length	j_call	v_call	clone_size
TGCGCCAGCAGCCCGAATGTCCCGGGACAGGGCGAACGCACTGAAGCTTTCTTT	CASSPNVPGQGERTEAFF	TRBD1	18	TRBJ1-1	TRBV4-1	-
TGTGCCAGCAGCTTGGGACAGGGTTTCTCCTACGAGCAGTACTTC	CASSLGQGFSYEQYF	TRBD1	15	TRBJ2-7	TRBV5-6	-
TGTGCCAGCAGGAGGATCGGGGAATATCAGCCCCAGCATTTT	CASRRIGEYQPQHF	-	14	TRBJ1-5	TRBV27	-
TGTGCCAGCAGCTTAATAGTTGCCTCCTACGAGCAGTACTTC	CASSLIVASYEQYF	-	14	TRBJ2-7	TRBV7-2	few
TGTGCCATCAGTACCTCTAGCGGGAGAACAGATACGCAGTATTTT	CAISTSSGRTDTQYF	TRBD2	15	TRBJ2-3	TRBV10-3	-
TGCGCCAGCAGCTTGGTAATTGGAGGGTCTAACTATGGCTACACCTTC	CASSLVIGGSNYGYTF	-	16	TRBJ1-2	TRBV5-1	-
TGTGCCAGCAGCAAGGACAGGGAGAACGAGCAGTACTTC	CASSKDRENEQYF	TRBD1	13	TRBJ2-7	TRBV6-1	-
TGTGCCAGCCCCGGGACTAGCGGAAGCTCCTACAATGAGCAGTTCTTC	CASPGTSGSSYNEQFF	TRBD2	16	TRBJ2-1	TRBV2	-
TGTGCCAGCAGCTTAGCGCTAAGTTGGGGCTACACCTTC	CASSLALSWGYTF	-	13	TRBJ1-2	TRBV7-8	-
TGTGCCAGTAGTTACCTAGCCGGGACACCGGATCTAGCCGGCTACACCTTC	CASSYLAGTPDLAGYTF	-	17	TRBJ1-2	TRBV19	-
TGTGCCAGCAGCTTCGGACAGGGGGCAACAAATGAGCAGTTCTTC	CASSFGQGATNEQFF	TRBD1	15	TRBJ2-1	TRBV28	-
TGTGCCAGTAGTATCCCGGGATTAGGCAATCAGCCCCAGCATTTT	CASSIPGLGNQPQHF	-	15	TRBJ1-5	TRBV19	-
TGCGCCAGCAGCTTGGGTTCGCTAGCTTCCTACAATGAGCAGTTCTTC	CASSLGSLASYNEQFF	-	16	TRBJ2-1	TRBV5-1	-
TGTGCCAGCAGTCCCGCTGGAGGGGAGAGTGAAAAACTGTTTTTT	CASSPAGGESEKLFF	-	15	TRBJ1-4	TRBV28	-
TGTGCCAGCAGTTTATCTACAGGGGTCGAGCAGTACTTC	CASSLSTGVEQYF	TRBD1	13	TRBJ2-7	TRBV27	-
TGTGCCAGCAGCCCCAGACAGGGAGTGGGCTACGAGCAGTACTTC	CASSPRQGVGYEQYF	TRBD1	15	TRBJ2-7	TRBV9	once
TGCGCCAGCAGCTTGGTTGCAGGCACCTACGAGCAGTACTTC	CASSLVAGTYEQYF	-	14	TRBJ2-7	TRBV5-1	-
TGTGCCAGTGGCAACAGGGATATCACAGATACGCAGTATTTT	CASGNRDITDTQYF	-	14	TRBJ2-3	TRBV19	-
TGTGCCACCAGAGACAGGGGATACGAAAAACTGTTTTTT	CATRDRGYEKLFF	TRBD1	13	TRBJ1-4	TRBV19	-
TGTGCCAGCAGCTCAGCCCGACAGGGGGAATTTTTTGGAAACACCATATATTTT	CASSSARQGEFFGNTIYF	TRBD1	18	TRBJ1-3	TRBV7-6	-
TGTGCCAGTCGGGGACAGCGGCGGAAAGCTCTCTTT	CASRGQRRKALF	TRBD1	12	TRBJ1-1	TRBV6-5	-
TGTGCCAGCAAGAAAACAGGGTTTAACTATGGCTACACCTTC	CASKKTGFNYGYTF	-	14	TRBJ1-2	TRBV6-5	-
TGTGCCAGCAGCCCCTACCCGGGACAGTACTCCTACGAGCAGTACTTC	CASSPYPGQYSYEQYF	TRBD1	16	TRBJ2-7	TRBV5-4	-
TGTGCCAGCAGCTTAGATCCGGGAGGCAATCAGCCCCAGCATTTT	CASSLDPGGNQPQHF	-	15	TRBJ1-5	TRBV7-3	-
TGTGCCAGCAGTAGCTGGACAGTACAAGAGACCCAGTACTTC	CASSSWTVQETQYF	-	14	TRBJ2-5	TRBV6-5	-
TGTGCCAGCAGCTTGGGTCGGGGCGGGGCCCTCCACTTT	CASSLGRGGALHF	-	13	TRBJ1-6	TRBV5-6	-
TGTGCCAGCAGTGATAAGACCTACGAGCGGCAGTACTTC	CASSDKTYERQYF	-	13	TRBJ2-7	TRBV25-1	-